This T cell receptor (beta chain) was found in a study of blood T cell repertoires in COVID-19. Across the study: Sites in the United States, Italy and Spain provided acute and convalescent COVID-19 samples.

Authors' data handling: Estimated nucleated cell counts came from reference gene primer amplification. The method was immunoSEQ multiplex PCR; TCRdb's version includes in-frame clones alone and lacks a portion of them. V, J and clone size are those of that table, while D and trimming were read from the DNA. The sample yields 140,000 to 150,000 clones, roughly 90% seen once. The V and J ends lost 1 base and 0 bases, in that order; junction bases with no gene match: 13. Germline lookup yields CDR1 LGHDT and CDR2 YNNKEL (reference sequence). CDR3 length equals 22 residues. Specimen: peripheral blood. The chain combines TRBV3-1 (or the pseudogene TRBV3-2) with TRBJ1-6; 12 positions agree with TRBD1. This clonotype originated in a human donor in a cohort sampled during active COVID-19. CDR3 DNA sequence: TGTGCCAGCAGCCAAGGGCGACCGGGACAGGGGGCCGCCAGCTCCTATAATTCACCCCTCCACTTT. It codes for CASSQGRPGQGAASSYNSPLHF.